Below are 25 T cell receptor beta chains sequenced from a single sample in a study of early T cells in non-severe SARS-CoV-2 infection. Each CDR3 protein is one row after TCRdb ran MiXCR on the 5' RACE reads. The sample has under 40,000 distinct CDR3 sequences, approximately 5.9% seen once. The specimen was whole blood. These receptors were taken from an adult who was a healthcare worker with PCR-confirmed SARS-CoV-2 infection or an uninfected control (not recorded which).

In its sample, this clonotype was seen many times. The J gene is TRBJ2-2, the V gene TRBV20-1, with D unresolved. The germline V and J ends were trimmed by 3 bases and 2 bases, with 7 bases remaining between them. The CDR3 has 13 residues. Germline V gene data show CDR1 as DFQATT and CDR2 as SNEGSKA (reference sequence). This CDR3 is CSARAPNTGELFF. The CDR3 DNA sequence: TGCAGTGCTAGGGCCCCCAACACCGGGGAGCTGTTTTTT.

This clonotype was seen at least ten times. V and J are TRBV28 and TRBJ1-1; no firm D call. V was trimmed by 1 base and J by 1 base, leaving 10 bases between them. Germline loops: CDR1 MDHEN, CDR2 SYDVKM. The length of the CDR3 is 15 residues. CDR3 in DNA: TGTGCCAGCAGTTTATTTACACCCGGGAACACTGAAGCTTTCTTT. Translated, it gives CASSLFTPGNTEAFF.

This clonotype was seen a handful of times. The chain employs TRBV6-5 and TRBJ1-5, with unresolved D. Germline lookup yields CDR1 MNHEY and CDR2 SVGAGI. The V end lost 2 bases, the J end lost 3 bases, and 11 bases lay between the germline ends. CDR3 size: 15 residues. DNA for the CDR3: TGTGCCAGCAGTTACGGTCCGGGGTACAATCAGCCCCAGCATTTT. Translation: CASSYGPGYNQPQHF.

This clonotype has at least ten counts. CDR3 residues: CASSLSSGTTDTQYF. In nucleotides, the CDR3 is TGTGCCAGCAGCTTATCCTCCGGGACTACAGATACGCAGTATTTT. This chain joins TRBV7-3 and TRBJ2-3, with D perhaps matching TRBD2 (6 bases). CDR3 length: 15 residues. The germline CDR1 and CDR2 sequences are SGHTA and FQGTGA. V was cut by 2 bases and J by 3 bases, with 12 bases left in between.

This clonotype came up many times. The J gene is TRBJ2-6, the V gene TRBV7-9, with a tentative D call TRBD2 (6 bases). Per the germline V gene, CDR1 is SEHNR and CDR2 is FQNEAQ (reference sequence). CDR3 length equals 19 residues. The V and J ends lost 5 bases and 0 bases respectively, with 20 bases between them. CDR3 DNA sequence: TGTGCCAGCAGCCCGACGGGGGTCGGACGTAACTCTGGGGCCAACGTCCTGACTTTC. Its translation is CASSPTGVGRNSGANVLTF.

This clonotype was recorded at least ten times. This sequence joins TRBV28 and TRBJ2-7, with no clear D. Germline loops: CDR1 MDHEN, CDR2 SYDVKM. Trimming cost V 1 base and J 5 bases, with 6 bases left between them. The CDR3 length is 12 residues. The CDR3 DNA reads TGTGCCAGCAGTTTATTGTTCAACGAGCAGTACTTC. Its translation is CASSLLFNEQYF.

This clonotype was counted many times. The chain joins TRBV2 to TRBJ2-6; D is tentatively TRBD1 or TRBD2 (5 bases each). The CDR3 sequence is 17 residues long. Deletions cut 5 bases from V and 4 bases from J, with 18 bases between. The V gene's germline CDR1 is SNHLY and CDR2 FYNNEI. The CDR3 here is CASSSGTHRSGANVLTF. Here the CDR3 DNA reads TGTGCCAGCAGTTCCGGGACCCACAGGAGCGGGGCCAACGTCCTGACTTTC.

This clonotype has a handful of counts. The CDR3: CTGGGVPEQFF. The CDR3 DNA is TGCACCGGTGGGGGAGTGCCTGAGCAGTTCTTC. The V and J genes are TRBV29-1 and TRBJ2-1; D tentatively reads TRBD1 or TRBD2 (5 bases each). Germline CDR1 SQVTM, CDR2 ANQGSEA. The CDR3 is made up of 11 amino acids.

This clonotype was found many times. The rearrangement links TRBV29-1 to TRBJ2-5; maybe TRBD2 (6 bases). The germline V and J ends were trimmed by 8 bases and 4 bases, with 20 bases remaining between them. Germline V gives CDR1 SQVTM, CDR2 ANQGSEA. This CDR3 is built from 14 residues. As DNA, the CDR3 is TGCAGCATCAACCCCTGGGGGGAGGTAGAGACCCAGTACTTC. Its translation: CSINPWGEVETQYF. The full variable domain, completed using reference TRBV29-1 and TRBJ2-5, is SAVISQKPSRDICQRGTSLTIQCQVDSQVTMMFWYRQQPGQSLTLIATANQGSEATYESGFVIDKFPISRPNLTFSTLTVSNMSPEDSSIYLCSINPWGEVETQYFGPGTRLLVL.

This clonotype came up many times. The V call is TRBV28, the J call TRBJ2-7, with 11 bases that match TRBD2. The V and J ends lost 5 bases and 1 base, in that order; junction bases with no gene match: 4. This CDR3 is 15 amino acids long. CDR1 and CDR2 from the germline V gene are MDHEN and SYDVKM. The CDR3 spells CASSPTSGASYEQYF. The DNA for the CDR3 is TGTGCCAGCAGTCCGACTAGCGGGGCTTCCTACGAGCAGTACTTC.

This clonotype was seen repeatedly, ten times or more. CDR3: CASSPGVAGGDEQFF. The CDR3 DNA is TGTGCCAGCAGCCCAGGGGTAGCGGGAGGGGATGAGCAGTTCTTC. This chain connects TRBV7-6 to TRBJ2-1; TRBD2 matches 11 bases. Germline values: CDR1 SGHVS, CDR2 FNYEAQ. J lost 8 bases, V lost 5 bases, and 8 bases had no gene match. The length of the CDR3 is 15 residues. The whole variable domain, remainder taken from reference TRBV7-6 and TRBJ2-1, is GAGVSQSPRYKVTKRGQDVALRCDPISGHVSLYWYRQALGQGPEFLTYFNYEAQQDKSGLPNDRFSAERPEGSISTLTIQRTEQRDSAMYRCASSPGVAGGDEQFFGPGTRLTVL.

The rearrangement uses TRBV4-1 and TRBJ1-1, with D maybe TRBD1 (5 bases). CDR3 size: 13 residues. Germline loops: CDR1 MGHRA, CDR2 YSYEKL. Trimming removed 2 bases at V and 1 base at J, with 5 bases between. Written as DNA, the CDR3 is TGCGCCAGCAGCCAAACAGGGAACACTGAAGCTTTCTTT. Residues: CASSQTGNTEAFF.

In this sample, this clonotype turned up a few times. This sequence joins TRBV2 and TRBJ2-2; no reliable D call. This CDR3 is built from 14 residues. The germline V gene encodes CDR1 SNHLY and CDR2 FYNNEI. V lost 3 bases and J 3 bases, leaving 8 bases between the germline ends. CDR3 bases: TGTGCCAGCAGTGAGCTCGGAGACACCGGGGAGCTGTTTTTT. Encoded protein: CASSELGDTGELFF.

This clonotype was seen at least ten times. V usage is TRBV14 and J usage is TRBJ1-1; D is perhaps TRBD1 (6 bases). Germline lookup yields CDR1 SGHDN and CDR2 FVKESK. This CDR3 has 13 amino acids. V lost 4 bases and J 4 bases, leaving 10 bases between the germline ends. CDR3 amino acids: CASSLKQGTEAFF. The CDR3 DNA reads TGTGCCAGCAGCCTCAAACAGGGCACTGAAGCTTTCTTT.

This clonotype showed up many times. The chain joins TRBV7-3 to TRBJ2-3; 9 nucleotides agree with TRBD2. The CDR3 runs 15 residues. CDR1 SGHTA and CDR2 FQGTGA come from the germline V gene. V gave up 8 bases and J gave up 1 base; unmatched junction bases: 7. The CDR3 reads CASAAAGGRTDTQYF. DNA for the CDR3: TGTGCCAGCGCCGCAGCGGGGGGCCGCACAGATACGCAGTATTTT.

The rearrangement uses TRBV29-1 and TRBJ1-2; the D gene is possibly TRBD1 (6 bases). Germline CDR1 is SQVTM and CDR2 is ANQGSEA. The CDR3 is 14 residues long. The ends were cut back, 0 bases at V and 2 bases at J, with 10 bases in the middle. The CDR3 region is CSVEEQGPNYGYTF. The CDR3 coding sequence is TGCAGCGTTGAAGAACAGGGACCCAACTATGGCTACACCTTC. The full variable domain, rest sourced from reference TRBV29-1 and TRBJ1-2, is SAVISQKPSRDICQRGTSLTIQCQVDSQVTMMFWYRQQPGQSLTLIATANQGSEATYESGFVIDKFPISRPNLTFSTLTVSNMSPEDSSIYLCSVEEQGPNYGYTFGSGTRLTVV.

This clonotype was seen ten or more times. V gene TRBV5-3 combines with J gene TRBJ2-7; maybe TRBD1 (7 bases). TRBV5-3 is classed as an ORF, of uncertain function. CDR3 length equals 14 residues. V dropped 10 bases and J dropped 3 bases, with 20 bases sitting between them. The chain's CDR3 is CAWRGRGQVYEQYF. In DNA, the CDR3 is TGTGCCTGGAGGGGGCGGGGCCAAGTCTACGAGCAGTACTTC.

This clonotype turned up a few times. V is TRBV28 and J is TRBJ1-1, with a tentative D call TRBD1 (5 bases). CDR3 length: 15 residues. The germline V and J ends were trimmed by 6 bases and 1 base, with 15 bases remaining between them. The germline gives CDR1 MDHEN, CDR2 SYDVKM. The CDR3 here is CASRFPQGANTEAFF. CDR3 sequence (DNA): TGTGCCAGCAGGTTCCCCCAAGGGGCGAACACTGAAGCTTTCTTT.

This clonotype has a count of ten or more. CDR3 residues: CASGYGNEQFF. CDR3 DNA: TGTGCCAGCGGGTACGGCAATGAGCAGTTCTTC. The V call is TRBV6-1, the J call TRBJ2-1; D unresolved. CDR1 and CDR2 (germline): MNHNS, SASEGT. Trimming pared 8 bases from V and 6 bases from J, leaving 8 bases between. CDR3 length equals 11 residues.

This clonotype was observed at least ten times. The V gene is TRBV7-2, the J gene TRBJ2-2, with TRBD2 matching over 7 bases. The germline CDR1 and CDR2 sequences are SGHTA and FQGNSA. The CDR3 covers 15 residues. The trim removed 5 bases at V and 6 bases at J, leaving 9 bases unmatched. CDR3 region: CASSPSGTVAGELFF. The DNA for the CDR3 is TGTGCCAGCAGCCCGAGCGGGACGGTCGCCGGGGAGCTGTTTTTT.

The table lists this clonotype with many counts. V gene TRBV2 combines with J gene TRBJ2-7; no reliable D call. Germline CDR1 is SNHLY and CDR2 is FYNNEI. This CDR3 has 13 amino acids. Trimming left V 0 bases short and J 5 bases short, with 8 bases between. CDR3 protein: CASSEAAWHEQYF. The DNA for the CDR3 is TGTGCCAGCAGTGAAGCAGCCTGGCACGAGCAGTACTTC.

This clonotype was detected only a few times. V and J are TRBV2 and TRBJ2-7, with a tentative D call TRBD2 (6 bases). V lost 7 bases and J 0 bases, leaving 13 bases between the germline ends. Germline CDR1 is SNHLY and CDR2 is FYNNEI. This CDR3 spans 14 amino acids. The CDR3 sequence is CASMFSGFSYEQYF. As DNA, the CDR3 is TGTGCCAGCATGTTTAGCGGTTTCTCCTACGAGCAGTACTTC.

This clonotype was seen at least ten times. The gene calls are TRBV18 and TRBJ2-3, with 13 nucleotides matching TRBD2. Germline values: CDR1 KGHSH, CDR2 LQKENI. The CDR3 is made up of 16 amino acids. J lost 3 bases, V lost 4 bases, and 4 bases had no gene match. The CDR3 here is CASSQGLAGMTDTQYF. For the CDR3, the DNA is TGTGCCAGCTCACAGGGACTAGCGGGAATGACAGATACGCAGTATTTT.

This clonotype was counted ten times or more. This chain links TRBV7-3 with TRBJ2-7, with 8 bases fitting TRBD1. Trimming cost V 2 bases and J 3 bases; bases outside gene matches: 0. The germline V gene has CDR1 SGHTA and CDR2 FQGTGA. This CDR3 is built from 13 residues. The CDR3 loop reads CASSLDRGYEQYF. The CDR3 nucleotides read TGTGCCAGCAGCTTAGACAGGGGCTACGAGCAGTACTTC.

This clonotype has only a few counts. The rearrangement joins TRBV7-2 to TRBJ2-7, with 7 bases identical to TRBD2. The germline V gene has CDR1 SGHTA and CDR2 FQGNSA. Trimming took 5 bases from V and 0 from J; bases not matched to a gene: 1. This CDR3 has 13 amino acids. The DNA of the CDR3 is TGTGCCAGCAGCCGGGGGGACTCCTACGAGCAGTACTTC. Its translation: CASSRGDSYEQYF.